The 25 T cell receptor beta chains in this list originate from one sample, sequenced in a study of blood T cell repertoires in COVID-19. TCRdb's copy holds only in-frame clones and misses some; the assay was immunoSEQ multiplex PCR. Of more than 150,000 clones listed, approximately 90% were seen once; the top ten hold about an eighth. Sequencing was carried out using peripheral blood. The receptors stem from a woman in her 70s with COVID-19, enrolled during active disease.

This clone was observed a handful of times. V usage is TRBV28 and J usage is TRBJ2-7; 11 bases fit TRBD1. The CDR3 spans 20 residues. Germline V gene data show CDR1 as MDHEN and CDR2 as SYDVKM. V gave up 3 bases and J gave up 1 base; unmatched junction bases: 17. The chain's CDR3 is CASSFYGWDRGNPGSYEQYF. Written as DNA, the CDR3 is TGTGCCAGCAGTTTCTATGGGTGGGACAGGGGGAATCCAGGGTCCTACGAGCAGTACTTC.

This clone was recorded only once. This chain links TRBV15 with TRBJ2-1; 7 positions agree with TRBD2. V dropped 0 bases and J dropped 13; count of bases not matched to a gene: 12. The CDR3 has 15 amino acids. Germline assignment: CDR1 LNHNV and CDR2 YYDKDF (reference sequence). Written as DNA, the CDR3 is TGTGCCACCAGCAGAGATTCGGCAGGGAGGGGCTCTCAGTTCTTC. The encoded protein is CATSRDSAGRGSQFF. The full variable domain, completed using reference TRBV15 and TRBJ2-1, is DAMVIQNPRYQVTQFGKPVTLSCSQTLNHNVMYWYQQKSSQAPKLLFHYYDKDFNNEADTPDNFQSRRPNTSFCFLDIRSPGLGDTAMYLCATSRDSAGRGSQFFGPGTRLTVL.

This clone was found once. The junction departs from the called germline gene at one end, perhaps through a read error. The chain employs TRBV7-7 and TRBJ2-7, with D possibly matching TRBD1 (5 bases). Germline CDR1 is SSHAT and CDR2 is FNYEAQ (reference sequence). This CDR3 is built from 15 residues. The CDR3 nucleotides are TGTGCTAGCAGCCCTGGACAAAGTAGCTCCTACGAGCAGTACTTC. Translating it yields CASSPGQSSSYEQYF.

The chain employs TRBV28 and TRBJ2-1; 7 positions agree with TRBD2. This CDR3 has 16 amino acids. Germline V gene lookup returns CDR1 MDHEN and CDR2 SYDVKM. The J segment lost 8 bases and the V segment lost 4 bases, leaving 14 bases of the junction unmatched. CDR3 residues: CASSSPGEGRTDEQFF. DNA for the CDR3: TGTGCCAGCAGTTCGCCGGGGGAGGGCCGTACGGATGAGCAGTTCTTC.

The chain carries TRBV5-4 and TRBJ2-7; 9 bases match TRBD1. This CDR3 comprises 15 residues. Germline CDR1 reads SGHNT; CDR2 reads YYREEE (reference sequence). V shed 1 base, J shed 2 bases, and the junction held 4 bases outside the gene matches. In DNA form, the CDR3 reads TGTGCCAGCAGCTTGCCGGGACAGGGTACCTACGAGCAGTACTTC. Amino acid sequence: CASSLPGQGTYEQYF.

This clone was seen only once. This chain links TRBV7-2 with TRBJ2-5, with unresolved D. Germline V lookup: CDR1 SGHTA, CDR2 FQGNSA. The CDR3 has 15 amino acids. Trimming shortened V by 3 bases and J by 2 bases, and 13 bases separated the two germline ends. The CDR3 region has the DNA TGTGCCAGCAGCTTGTTTCTCGAGCCTCAAGAGACCCAGTACTTC. Residues: CASSLFLEPQETQYF. Full variable domain (rest looked up from reference TRBV7-2 and TRBJ2-5): GAGVSQSPSNKVTEKGKDVELRCDPISGHTALYWYRQSLGQGLEFLIYFQGNSAPDKSGLPSDRFSAERTGGSVSTLTIQRTQQEDSAVYLCASSLFLEPQETQYFGPGTRLLVL.

The chain is built from TRBV7-8 and TRBJ2-1, with 7 bases fitting TRBD2. The CDR3 extends over 14 amino acids. J lost 5 bases, V lost 1 base, and 2 bases had no gene match. The germline V gene encodes CDR1 SGHVS and CDR2 FQNEAQ. The chain's CDR3 is CASSLVSGDNEQFF. The CDR3 bases are TGTGCCAGCAGCTTAGTCAGCGGGGACAATGAGCAGTTCTTC.

V and J are TRBV6-5 and TRBJ2-5, with no clear D. In germline, CDR1 is MNHEY, CDR2 SVGAGI. The CDR3 consists of 16 residues. V gave up 2 bases and J gave up 1 base, with 14 bases separating them. CDR3 in DNA: TGTGCCAGCAGTTACAGTCTCCCGAGCCCCCAAGAGACCCAGTACTTC. Translating it yields CASSYSLPSPQETQYF.

The chain carries TRBV12-3 or TRBV12-4 and TRBJ2-7, with D possibly TRBD1 on 6 matching bases. The CDR3 totals 13 residues. V was trimmed by 11 bases and J by 0 bases, leaving 14 bases between them. The CDR3 spells CASGAAISYEQYF. DNA for the CDR3: TGTGCCTCAGGGGCAGCTATCTCCTACGAGCAGTACTTC.

Written as DNA, the CDR3 is TGTGCCAGTATACTAGTGGTGAACACTGAAGCTTTCTTT. Its translation: CASILVVNTEAFF. The V and J genes are TRBV6-6 and TRBJ1-1; no firm D call. The V gene lost 9 bases and the J gene lost 0 bases, with 11 bases spanning the gap. CDR1 and CDR2 from the germline V gene are MNHNY and SVGAGI (reference sequence). CDR3 length: 13 amino acids.

This clone was seen once. The chain carries TRBV5-1 and TRBJ2-3; D is perhaps TRBD2 (6 bases). The ends were cut back, 0 bases at V and 6 bases at J, with 11 bases in the middle. CDR3 length: 14 residues. Germline V CDR1 and CDR2: SGHRS, YFSETQ. The CDR3 protein is CASSLDTRGDTQYF. The DNA of the CDR3 is TGCGCCAGCAGCTTGGACACCCGGGGGGATACGCAGTATTTT.

The chain joins TRBV28 to TRBJ1-5, with D perhaps TRBD1 (5 bases). Germline V gene sequence: CDR1 MDHEN, CDR2 SYDVKM. V was pared by 2 bases and J by 0 bases, with 11 bases between. The length of the CDR3 is 16 residues. CDR3 sequence: CASSLPSQGSNQPQHF. CDR3 in DNA: TGTGCCAGCAGTTTACCCTCTCAGGGTAGCAATCAGCCCCAGCATTTT. The complete variable domain, with remaining parts taken from reference TRBV28 and TRBJ1-5, reads DVKVTQSSRYLVKRTGEKVFLECVQDMDHENMFWYRQDPGLGLRLIYFSYDVKMKEKGDIPEGYSVSREKKERFSLILESASTNQTSMYLCASSLPSQGSNQPQHFGDGTRLSIL.

CDR3 residues: CASSRTGSSYNEQFF. The CDR3 DNA is TGTGCCAGCAGCCGAACAGGGAGCTCCTACAATGAGCAGTTCTTC. J is TRBJ2-1 and V is TRBV6-2 or TRBV6-3; perhaps TRBD1 as D (6 bases). The germline V and J ends were trimmed by 6 bases and 0 bases, with 12 bases remaining between them. The CDR3 totals 15 residues. Germline V lookup: CDR1 MNHEY, CDR2 SVGEGT.

This clone was recorded once. V and J are TRBV5-5 and TRBJ2-7; D may be TRBD1 (6 bases). The CDR3 runs 14 residues. CDR1 is SGHKS and CDR2 is YYEKEE in the germline V gene (reference sequence). V lost 4 bases to trimming and J lost 4 bases, with 15 bases between them. CDR3 amino acids: CASSRSLGAYEQYF. CDR3 nucleotide sequence: TGTGCCAGCAGCCGGTCCCTGGGGGCGTACGAGCAGTACTTC. Supplemented by reference TRBV5-5 and TRBJ2-7, the full variable domain reads DAGVTQSPTHLIKTRGQQVTLRCSPISGHKSVSWYQQVLGQGPQFIFQYYEKEERGRGNFPDRFSARQFPNYSSELNVNALLLGDSALYLCASSRSLGAYEQYFGPGTRLTVT.

The chain carries TRBV27 and TRBJ2-4; unclear D gene. Trimming removed 2 bases at V and 0 bases at J, with 5 bases between. CDR1 is MNHEY, CDR2 SMNVEV, per germline (reference sequence). This CDR3 comprises 14 residues. The CDR3 here is CASSLAGAKNIQYF. The CDR3 nucleotides are TGTGCCAGCAGTTTAGCCGGAGCCAAAAACATTCAGTACTTC.

The rearrangement links TRBV7-3 to TRBJ1-1; D is undetermined. The germline gives CDR1 SGHTA, CDR2 FQGTGA. The CDR3 loop spans 13 amino acids. V was cut by 5 bases and J by 6 bases, with 13 bases left in between. In DNA, the CDR3 is TGTGCCAGCAGCGCCGGGTACCTCCCTGAAGCTTTCTTT. Its translation: CASSAGYLPEAFF.

The V call is TRBV18, the J call TRBJ2-7; 7 bases line up with TRBD1. There are 13 residues in the CDR3. V shed 5 bases and J 5 bases; nucleotides not matched to a gene: 6. Germline V CDR1 and CDR2: KGHSH, LQKENI. Written as DNA, the CDR3 is TGTGCCAGCTCAAAGGGGGCAGGAGACGAGCAGTACTTC. It is translated as CASSKGAGDEQYF.

This rearrangement joins TRBV11-1 to TRBJ1-5, with D unresolved. Trimming shortened V by 5 bases and J by 6 bases, and 17 bases separated the two germline ends. The CDR3 sequence is 15 residues long. The germline V gene encodes CDR1 SGHAT and CDR2 FQDESV (reference sequence). The CDR3 protein is CASSQDPEGGQPQHF. As DNA, the CDR3 is TGTGCCAGCAGCCAAGACCCGGAGGGAGGTCAGCCCCAGCATTTT.

This clone is a singleton in its sample. The chain joins TRBV30 to TRBJ1-1, with 8 bases aligning to TRBD1. The CDR3 spans 15 residues. The ends lost 3 bases at V and 0 bases at J; junction bases unmatched: 6. CDR1 is GTSNPN, CDR2 SVGIG, per germline (reference sequence). CDR3: CAWSRQGSMNTEAFF. CDR3 sequence (DNA): TGTGCCTGGAGCAGACAGGGGTCAATGAACACTGAAGCTTTCTTT.

The chain employs TRBV2 and TRBJ2-5; 13 bases agree with TRBD2. The V gene's germline CDR1 is SNHLY and CDR2 FYNNEI. Trimming took 3 bases from V and 1 from J; bases not matched to a gene: 2. The CDR3 is 16 residues long. CDR3 sequence reads: CASSDGTSGIQETQYF. In nucleotides, the CDR3 is TGTGCCAGCAGTGACGGGACTAGCGGGATCCAAGAGACCCAGTACTTC.

The rearrangement joins TRBV6-2 or TRBV6-3 to TRBJ2-7; D remains unclear. The CDR3 covers 15 residues. V was clipped by 2 bases and J by 3 bases, with 14 bases between them. Germline assignment: CDR1 MNHEY and CDR2 SVGEGT. CDR3 coding DNA: TGTGCCAGCAGTTACAGCTTAGCATCCAACTACGAGCAGTACTTC. It specifies CASSYSLASNYEQYF.

The V call is TRBV5-8, the J call TRBJ1-5; the D is unclear. The CDR3 loop spans 16 amino acids. The ends were cut back, 2 bases at V and 0 bases at J, with 12 bases in the middle. Germline CDR1 reads SGHTS; CDR2 reads YDEGEE. In DNA form, the CDR3 reads TGTGCCAGCAGCTTTGTACCGAGTTATAGCAATCAGCCCCAGCATTTT. Residues: CASSFVPSYSNQPQHF. The variable domain in full, completed from reference TRBV5-8 and TRBJ1-5, reads EAGVTQSPTHLIKTRGQQATLRCSPISGHTSVYWYQQALGLGLQFLLWYDEGEERNRGNFPPRFSGRQFPNYSSELNVNALELEDSALYLCASSFVPSYSNQPQHFGDGTRLSIL.

In its sample, this clone was seen once. The CDR3 nucleotides read TGTGCCAGTAGTATAGGGACTAGCGGGAGTACAGATACGCAGTATTTT. Protein product: CASSIGTSGSTDTQYF. The chain has TRBV19 and TRBJ2-3, with 13 bases aligning to TRBD2. The CDR3 spans 16 residues. V shed 1 base, J shed 3 bases, and the junction held 1 base outside the gene matches. The germline V gene has CDR1 LNHDA and CDR2 SQIVND (reference sequence).

The chain is built from TRBV28 and TRBJ2-2; 13 bases line up with TRBD2. Per germline, CDR1 MDHEN and CDR2 SYDVKM. After removal of 5 bases from V and 6 bases from J, the junction contained 9 bases not matched to a gene. CDR3 length: 17 amino acids. The CDR3 DNA follows: TGTGCCAGCAGTCACCAAAGGACTAGCGGGAGCCCCGGGGAGCTGTTTTTT. It yields the protein CASSHQRTSGSPGELFF.

The rearrangement uses TRBV29-1 and TRBJ2-7; a weak D match, TRBD1 (5 bases). Trimming left V 4 bases short and J 3 bases short, with 7 bases between. Germline values: CDR1 SQVTM, CDR2 ANQGSEA. This CDR3 comprises 11 residues. The CDR3 DNA reads as TGCAGCGTTGGACAGAGCTACGAGCAGTACTTC. This sequence encodes CSVGQSYEQYF.